One sample yielded the 14 T cell receptor beta chains listed below, sequenced in a study. TCRdb re-called the 5' RACE reads through MiXCR, storing one row per CDR3 protein. The sample lists tens of thousands of distinct CDR3 sequences, roughly 28% seen once, with approximately 2% in the top ten. Sequencing was performed on naive CD4+ T cells sorted from blood. Subset reported: naive CD4+ T cells, CD4+CD45RA+CD25-. Receptors originate from a female donor with breast cancer.

This clonotype was detected ten times or more. This chain uses TRBV6-2 or TRBV6-3 with TRBJ2-5; TRBD1 or TRBD2 may be the D gene (5 bases each). Deletions cut 6 bases from V and 5 bases from J, with 10 bases between. The CDR3 extends over 12 amino acids. CDR1 is MNHEY, CDR2 SVGEGT, per germline. The DNA of the CDR3 is TGTGCCAGCAGCGGGGCGGAGGAGACCCAGTACTTC. Translated: CASSGAEETQYF.

The table lists this clonotype with a few counts. The chain is built from TRBV20-1 and TRBJ1-1; D is uncertain. The CDR3 is 13 residues long. V lost 7 bases to trimming and J lost 0 bases, with 12 bases between them. Per germline, CDR1 DFQATT and CDR2 SNEGSKA (reference sequence). The CDR3 region has the DNA TGCAGTGTTCAGGAATCCATGAACACTGAAGCTTTCTTT. Encoded protein: CSVQESMNTEAFF.

Concerning this clonotype itself: This may be a read error, as it is one base from a much larger clone. A read error is likely, as this CDR3 ends without the conserved phenylalanine or tryptophan. The CDR3 bases are TGTGCCAGCAGTACCGGTTCACCCCTCCACTCT. As protein: CASSTGSPLHS. The J gene is TRBJ1-6, the V gene TRBV6-2 or TRBV6-3; no reliable D call. The V end lost 5 bases, the J end lost 9 bases, and 5 bases lay between the germline ends. The CDR3 covers 11 residues. Germline CDR1 is MNHEY and CDR2 is SVGEGT.

In its sample, this clonotype was seen a few times. The chain links TRBV12-3 or TRBV12-4 to TRBJ2-1; the D gene is possibly TRBD2 (5 bases). The CDR3 contains 11 residues. The V gene lost 9 bases and the J gene lost 6 bases, with 9 bases spanning the gap. The CDR3 loop reads CASVEGNEQFF. CDR3 nucleotide sequence: TGTGCCAGTGTCGAGGGCAATGAGCAGTTCTTC.

The rearrangement links TRBV5-6 to TRBJ1-5; a weak D match, TRBD1 (6 bases). The germline V gene encodes CDR1 SGHDT and CDR2 YYEEEE. The CDR3 runs to 14 residues. The V and J ends lost 5 bases and 7 bases respectively, with 16 bases between them. CDR3 bases: TGTGCCAGCAGTCCACTGGGGGCTCGGCAGCCCCAGCATTTT. The encoded protein is CASSPLGARQPQHF.

This clonotype was counted many times. This rearrangement joins TRBV10-1 to TRBJ2-1, with D unresolved. V lost 7 bases and J 9 bases, leaving 16 bases between the germline ends. Per germline, CDR1 WNHNN and CDR2 SYGVQD (reference sequence). This CDR3 comprises 13 residues. The CDR3 nucleotides read TGCGCCAGCAACCTATACCAAGACGGTGAGCAGTTCTTC. Protein product: CASNLYQDGEQFF.

This clonotype has more than one count but fewer than ten. V gene TRBV27 combines with J gene TRBJ2-5, with 11 bases lining up with TRBD2. Trimming cost V 6 bases and J 5 bases; bases outside gene matches: 8. The CDR3 spans 15 residues. Germline V gene lookup returns CDR1 MNHEY and CDR2 SMNVEV (reference sequence). CDR3 DNA sequence: TGTGCCAGCAGCCTGCTAGCGGGAGGTTCCGAGACCCAGTACTTC. Translating gives CASSLLAGGSETQYF.

There are a few counts of this clonotype. The chain links TRBV4-2 to TRBJ2-3; TRBD1 aligns across 9 bases. J gave up 0 bases and V 2 bases, and 3 bases lay outside the gene matches. CDR3 length: 16 residues. From germline, CDR1 is LGHNA and CDR2 YNFKEQ. CDR3 DNA sequence: TGTGCCAGCAGCCAACCGGGACAGGGTAGCACAGATACGCAGTATTTT. Translated: CASSQPGQGSTDTQYF.

The CDR3 sequence is CASSHNNYGYTF. The CDR3 coding sequence is TGTGCCAGCAGTCACAATAACTATGGCTACACCTTC. The chain carries TRBV25-1 and TRBJ1-2; D call uncertain. The CDR3 totals 12 residues. Germline loops: CDR1 MGHDK, CDR2 SYGVNS. Trimming cost V 5 bases and J 1 base, with 5 bases left between them.

This clonotype was observed a few times. V gene TRBV7-3 combines with J gene TRBJ1-1; D is unclear. V shed 6 bases and J shed 3 bases, with 11 bases lying between them. There are 13 residues in the CDR3. The germline gives CDR1 SGHTA, CDR2 FQGTGA. The CDR3 region has the DNA TGTGCCAGCAGTTCTGGCCGGGACACTGAAGCTTTCTTT. Residues: CASSSGRDTEAFF.

The V call is TRBV5-1, the J call TRBJ2-1; tentative D call: TRBD2 (6 bases). The V end lost 4 bases, the J end lost 8 bases, and 19 bases lay between the germline ends. Germline CDR1 SGHRS, CDR2 YFSETQ. The CDR3 runs 15 residues. The CDR3 here is CASSPGLSGFDEQFF. CDR3 nucleotide sequence: TGCGCCAGCAGCCCGGGACTGAGCGGTTTCGATGAGCAGTTCTTC.

This clonotype was seen only a few times. The chain employs TRBV5-1 and TRBJ2-1, with 9 bases fitting TRBD2. The V gene end was trimmed by 3 bases and the J gene end by 5 bases; junction bases not matched to a gene: 9. This CDR3 is 16 amino acids long. CDR1 is SGHRS and CDR2 is YFSETQ in the germline V gene. Here the CDR3 DNA reads TGCGCCAGCAGCTCTGGAGATAGCGGGAGAGACAATGAGCAGTTCTTC. Amino acids: CASSSGDSGRDNEQFF.

This clonotype was detected ten times or more. The CDR3: CASSQTGAIYIGETQYF. The CDR3 DNA follows: TGTGCCAGCAGTCAGACCGGGGCGATTTATATCGGGGAGACCCAGTACTTC. This chain connects TRBV6-6 to TRBJ2-5; possibly TRBD1 or TRBD2 for D (5 bases each). V dropped 5 bases and J dropped 5 bases, with 24 bases sitting between them. This CDR3 has 17 amino acids. Germline-derived CDR1 and CDR2 are MNHNY and SVGAGI (reference sequence).

This clonotype was detected only a few times. V gene TRBV4-3 combines with J gene TRBJ2-5; D gene unclear. The CDR3 loop spans 16 amino acids. Germline V lookup: CDR1 LGHNA, CDR2 YSLEER. V lost 1 base and J 0 bases, leaving 12 bases between the germline ends. In DNA, the CDR3 is TGCGCCAGCAGCCAAGCACTATGGGAATACCAAGAGACCCAGTACTTC. It encodes CASSQALWEYQETQYF.